The T cell receptor beta chain described here comes from a study of shared clonotypes between healthy human individuals. V was shortened by 4 bases and J by 1 base, with 15 bases between the two germline ends. CDR3 length: 15 amino acids. Germline V CDR1 and CDR2: SGDLS, YYNGEE. The naive CD8 population came from CD45RO-negative cells selected for CCR7, without terminally differentiated effector memory CD45RA+ cells. Findings of the study overall: In several donors, around 5.5% of naive CD4 clonotypes appeared in common.

As regards this clone: Its matching antigen is unknown. At the DNA level, this CDR3 is encoded by other sequences in the same sample as well.

Method: immunoSEQ multiplex PCR; TCRdb's copy keeps in-frame clones and lacks some. The table lists about 2,200,000 clones, approximately 94% of them singletons. Sequencing input: naive CD8+ T cells from PBMCs. This sequence joins TRBV9 and TRBJ2-7; D perhaps matches TRBD2 (7 bases). This clonotype was sampled from a man aged 18-30 years in good health. Some clones in this sample may be carry-over from other donors' samples. The CDR3: CASSPGGGSSYEQYF. The CDR3 coding sequence is TGTGCCAGCAGCCCCGGGGGCGGGAGTTCCTACGAGCAGTACTTC.